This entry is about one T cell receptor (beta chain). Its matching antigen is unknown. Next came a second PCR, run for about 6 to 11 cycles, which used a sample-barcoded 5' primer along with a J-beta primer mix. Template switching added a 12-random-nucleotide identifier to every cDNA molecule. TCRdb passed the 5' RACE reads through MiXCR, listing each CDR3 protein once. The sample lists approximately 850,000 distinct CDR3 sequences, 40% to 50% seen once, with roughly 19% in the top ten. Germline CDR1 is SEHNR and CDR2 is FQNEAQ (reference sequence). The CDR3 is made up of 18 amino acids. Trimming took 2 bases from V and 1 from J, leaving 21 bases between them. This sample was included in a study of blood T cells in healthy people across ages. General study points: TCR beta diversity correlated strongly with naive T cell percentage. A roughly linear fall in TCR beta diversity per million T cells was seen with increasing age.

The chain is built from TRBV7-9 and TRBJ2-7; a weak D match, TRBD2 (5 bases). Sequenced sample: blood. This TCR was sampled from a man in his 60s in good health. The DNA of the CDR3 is TGTGCCAGCAGCTTAAGCCACTCGGGATTCACGCCGTCCTACGAGCAGTACTTC. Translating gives CASSLSHSGFTPSYEQYF.